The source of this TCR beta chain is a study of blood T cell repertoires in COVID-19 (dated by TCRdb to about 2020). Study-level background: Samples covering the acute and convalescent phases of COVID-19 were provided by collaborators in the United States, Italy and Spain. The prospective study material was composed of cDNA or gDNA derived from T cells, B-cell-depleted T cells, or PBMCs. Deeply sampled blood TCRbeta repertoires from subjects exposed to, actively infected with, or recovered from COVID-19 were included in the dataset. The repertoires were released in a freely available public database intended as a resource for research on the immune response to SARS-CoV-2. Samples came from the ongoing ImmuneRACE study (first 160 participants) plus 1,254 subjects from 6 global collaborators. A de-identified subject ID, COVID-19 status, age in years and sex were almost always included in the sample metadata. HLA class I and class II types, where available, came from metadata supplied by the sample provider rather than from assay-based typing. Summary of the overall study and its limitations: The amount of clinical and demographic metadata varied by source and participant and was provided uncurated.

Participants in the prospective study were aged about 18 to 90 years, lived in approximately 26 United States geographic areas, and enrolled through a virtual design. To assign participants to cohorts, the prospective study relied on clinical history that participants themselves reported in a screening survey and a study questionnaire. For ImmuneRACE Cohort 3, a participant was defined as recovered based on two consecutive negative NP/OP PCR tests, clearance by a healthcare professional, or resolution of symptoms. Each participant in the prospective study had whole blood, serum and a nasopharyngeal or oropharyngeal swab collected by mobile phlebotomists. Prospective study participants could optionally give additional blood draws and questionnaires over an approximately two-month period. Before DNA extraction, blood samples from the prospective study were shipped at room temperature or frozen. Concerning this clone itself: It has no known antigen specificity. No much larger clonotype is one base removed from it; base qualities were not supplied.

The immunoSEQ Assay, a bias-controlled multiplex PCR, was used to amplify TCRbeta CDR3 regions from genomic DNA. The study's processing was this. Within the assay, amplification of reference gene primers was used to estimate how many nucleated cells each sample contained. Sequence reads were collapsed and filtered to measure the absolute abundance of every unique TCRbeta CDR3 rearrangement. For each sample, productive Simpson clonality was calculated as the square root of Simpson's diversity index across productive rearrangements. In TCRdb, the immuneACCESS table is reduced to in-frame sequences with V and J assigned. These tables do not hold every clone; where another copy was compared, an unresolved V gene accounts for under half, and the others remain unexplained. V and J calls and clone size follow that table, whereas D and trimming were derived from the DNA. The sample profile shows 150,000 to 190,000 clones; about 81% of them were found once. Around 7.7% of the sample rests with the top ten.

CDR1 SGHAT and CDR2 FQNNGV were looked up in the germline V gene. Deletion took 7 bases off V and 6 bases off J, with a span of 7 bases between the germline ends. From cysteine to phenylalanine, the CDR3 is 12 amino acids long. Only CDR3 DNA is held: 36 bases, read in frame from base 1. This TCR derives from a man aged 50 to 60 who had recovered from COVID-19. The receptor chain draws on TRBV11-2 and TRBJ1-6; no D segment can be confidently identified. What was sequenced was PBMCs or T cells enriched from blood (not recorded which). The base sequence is TGTGCCAGCACCGAGGGTAATTCACCCCTCCACTTT. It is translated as CASTEGNSPLHF.